The 9 T cell receptor beta chains reported below all come from one sample, sequenced in a study of PD-1 blockade in classical Hodgkin lymphoma. Time point specified: cycle 4 day 1 (C4D1), after more than five weeks of nivolumab. Each patient relapsed following autologous stem cell transplantation, and prior brentuximab vedotin exposure differed. TCRdb's table, derived via immunoSEQ multiplex PCR, lists solely in-frame clones and lacks some. The data show tens of thousands of clones, with 81% seen just once and around 23% held by the top ten. The sample consisted of peripheral blood mononuclear cells (PBMCs), taken before the fourth cycle of nivolumab. All receptors derive from a human donor with classical Hodgkin lymphoma.

The chain joins TRBV15 to TRBJ2-3; a possible D gene is TRBD2 (5 bases). This CDR3 is 16 amino acids long. Germline V gene sequence: CDR1 LNHNV, CDR2 YYDKDF (reference sequence). The V end was cut by 5 bases, the J end by 9 bases, with 24 bases between. The CDR3 DNA sequence: TGTGCCACCAGCGGAGGTGGAGTGTTCCGCCCTGAAACGCAGTATTTT. As protein: CATSGGGVFRPETQYF.

This chain links TRBV6-1 with TRBJ2-7, with D possibly being TRBD2 (6 bases). The CDR3 is made up of 14 amino acids. Germline CDR1 reads MNHNS; CDR2 reads SASEGT. CDR3 residues: CASREGDLDYEQYF. For the CDR3, the DNA is TGTGCTAGCCGTGAAGGGGACTTGGACTACGAGCAGTACTTC.

This rearrangement joins TRBV4-1 to TRBJ1-5; no definite D call. The CDR3 has 15 residues. V was cut by 1 base and J by 3 bases, with 10 bases left in between. Germline V gene lookup returns CDR1 MGHRA and CDR2 YSYEKL. This CDR3 is CASSQVSLPNQPQHF. The CDR3 nucleotides read TGCGCCAGCAGCCAAGTGTCTCTGCCCAATCAGCCCCAGCATTTT.

This clone is a singleton in its sample. J is TRBJ2-7 and V is TRBV5-1, with D perhaps matching TRBD1 (5 bases). Trimming pared 0 bases from V and 6 bases from J, leaving 13 bases between. CDR1 is SGHRS and CDR2 is YFSETQ in the germline V gene. This CDR3 is 14 amino acids long. CDR3 sequence reads: CASSLEGQRFEQYF. The CDR3 DNA follows: TGCGCCAGCAGCTTGGAAGGACAACGTTTCGAGCAGTACTTC.

As to this clone: A junction boundary mismatches the germline segment, possibly from a read error. This chain links TRBV27 with TRBJ2-5, with TRBD2 as a possible D gene (5 bases). CDR3 length equals 15 residues. Looked up from germline, CDR1 is MNHEY and CDR2 is SMNVEV (reference sequence). CDR3 bases: TGTGCCAGCAGGCCGGTAGGTTTCCGGGGTGGCCAGCCAGACTTC. Its protein product is CASRPVGFRGGQPDF.

The chain links TRBV28 to TRBJ2-3, with D perhaps given as TRBD1 or TRBD2 (5 bases each). CDR1 is MDHEN, CDR2 SYDVKM, per germline. This CDR3 is built from 15 residues. Trimming took 5 bases from V and 0 from J, leaving 12 bases between them. CDR3 in amino acids: CASSLPGRSTDTQYF. The CDR3 DNA reads TGTGCCAGCAGTCTACCGGGACGGAGCACAGATACGCAGTATTTT.

The chain joins TRBV9 to TRBJ1-6; the D gene is possibly TRBD1 (6 bases). The CDR3 runs 19 residues. The V end lost 5 bases, the J end lost 0 bases, and 21 bases lay between the germline ends. The germline V gene encodes CDR1 SGDLS and CDR2 YYNGEE. CDR3 bases: TGTGCCAGCAGTCGAGAAGCGAACAGGGCGAGCTCCTATAATTCACCCCTCCACTTT. It is translated as CASSREANRASSYNSPLHF.

The V call is TRBV27, the J call TRBJ2-3, with D unclear. Germline V lookup: CDR1 MNHEY, CDR2 SMNVEV (reference sequence). The V and J ends lost 2 bases and 0 bases respectively, with 9 bases between them. This CDR3 is built from 15 residues. In DNA, the CDR3 is TGTGCCAGCAGTTTACGGCAGGTTAGCACAGATACGCAGTATTTT. The encoded protein is CASSLRQVSTDTQYF.

V usage is TRBV28 and J usage is TRBJ1-1; no definite D call. The V and J ends lost 7 bases and 4 bases respectively, with 25 bases between them. Germline V gene sequence: CDR1 MDHEN, CDR2 SYDVKM. There are 17 residues in the CDR3. The CDR3 loop reads CASTYYGGRGIPTEAFF. In DNA, the CDR3 is TGTGCCAGCACTTATTATGGCGGCAGAGGTATCCCCACTGAAGCTTTCTTT.